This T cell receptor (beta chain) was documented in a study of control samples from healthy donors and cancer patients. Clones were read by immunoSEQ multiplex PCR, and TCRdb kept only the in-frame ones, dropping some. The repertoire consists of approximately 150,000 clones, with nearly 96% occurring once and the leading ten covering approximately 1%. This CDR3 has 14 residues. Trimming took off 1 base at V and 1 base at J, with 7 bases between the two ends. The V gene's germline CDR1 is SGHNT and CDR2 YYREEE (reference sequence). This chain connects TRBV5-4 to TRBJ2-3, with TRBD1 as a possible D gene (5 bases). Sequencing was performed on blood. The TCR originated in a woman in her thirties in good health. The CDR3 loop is CASSLLRGTDTQYF. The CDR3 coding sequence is TGTGCCAGCAGCTTGCTCAGGGGCACAGATACGCAGTATTTT. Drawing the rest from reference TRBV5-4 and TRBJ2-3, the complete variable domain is ETGVTQSPTHLIKTRGQQVTLRCSSQSGHNTVSWYQQALGQGPQFIFQYYREEENGRGNFPPRFSGLQFPNYSSELNVNALELDDSALYLCASSLLRGTDTQYFGPGTRLTVL.